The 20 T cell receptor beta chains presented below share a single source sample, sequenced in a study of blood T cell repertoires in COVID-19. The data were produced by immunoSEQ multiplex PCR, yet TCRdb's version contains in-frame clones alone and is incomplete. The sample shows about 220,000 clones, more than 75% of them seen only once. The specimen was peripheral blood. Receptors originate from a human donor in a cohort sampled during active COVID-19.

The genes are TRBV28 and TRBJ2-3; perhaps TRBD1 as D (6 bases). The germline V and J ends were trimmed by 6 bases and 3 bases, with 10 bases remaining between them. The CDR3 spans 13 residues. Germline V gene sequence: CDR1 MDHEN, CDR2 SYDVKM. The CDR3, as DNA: TGTGCCAGCAGGGGGGCCGCGACAGATACGCAGTATTTT. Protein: CASRGAATDTQYF. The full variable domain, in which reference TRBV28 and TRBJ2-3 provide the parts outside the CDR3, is DVKVTQSSRYLVKRTGEKVFLECVQDMDHENMFWYRQDPGLGLRLIYFSYDVKMKEKGDIPEGYSVSREKKERFSLILESASTNQTSMYLCASRGAATDTQYFGPGTRLTVL.

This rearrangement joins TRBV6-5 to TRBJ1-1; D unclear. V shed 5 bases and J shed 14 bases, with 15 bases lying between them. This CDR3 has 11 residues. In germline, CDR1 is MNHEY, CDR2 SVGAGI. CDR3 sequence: CASSRDGRGFF. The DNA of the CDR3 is TGTGCCAGCAGTCGAGACGGCCGGGGATTCTTT.

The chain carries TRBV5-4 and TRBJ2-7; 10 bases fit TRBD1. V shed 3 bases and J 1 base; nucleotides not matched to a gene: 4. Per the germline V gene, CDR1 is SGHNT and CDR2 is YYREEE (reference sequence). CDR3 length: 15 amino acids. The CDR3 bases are TGTGCCAGCAGCTCTAGGGACAGGGGATCCTACGAGCAGTACTTC. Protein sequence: CASSSRDRGSYEQYF.

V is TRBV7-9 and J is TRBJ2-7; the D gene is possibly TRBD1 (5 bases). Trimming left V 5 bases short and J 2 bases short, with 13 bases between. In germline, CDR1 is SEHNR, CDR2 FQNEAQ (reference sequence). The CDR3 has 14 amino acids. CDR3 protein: CASSTRTGPYEQYF. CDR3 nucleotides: TGTGCCAGCAGCACACGAACAGGCCCCTACGAGCAGTACTTC. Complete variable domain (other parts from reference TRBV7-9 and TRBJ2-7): DTGVSQNPRHKITKRGQNVTFRCDPISEHNRLYWYRQTLGQGPEFLTYFQNEAQLEKSRLLSDRFSAERPKGSFSTLEIQRTEQGDSAMYLCASSTRTGPYEQYFGPGTRLTVT.

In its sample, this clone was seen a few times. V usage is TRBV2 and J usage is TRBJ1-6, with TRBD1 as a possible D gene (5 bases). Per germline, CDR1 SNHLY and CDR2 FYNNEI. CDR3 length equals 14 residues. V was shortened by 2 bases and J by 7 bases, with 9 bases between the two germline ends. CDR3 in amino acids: CASSEIGVNSPLHF. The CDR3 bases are TGTGCCAGCAGTGAAATAGGGGTGAATTCACCCCTCCACTTT.

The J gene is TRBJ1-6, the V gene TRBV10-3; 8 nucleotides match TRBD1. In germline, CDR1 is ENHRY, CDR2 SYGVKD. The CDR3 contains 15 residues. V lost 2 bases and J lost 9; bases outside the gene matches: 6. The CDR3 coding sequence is TGTGCCATCAGTGAGGGACAGGGAGGGGGTTCACCCCTCCACTTT. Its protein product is CAISEGQGGGSPLHF.

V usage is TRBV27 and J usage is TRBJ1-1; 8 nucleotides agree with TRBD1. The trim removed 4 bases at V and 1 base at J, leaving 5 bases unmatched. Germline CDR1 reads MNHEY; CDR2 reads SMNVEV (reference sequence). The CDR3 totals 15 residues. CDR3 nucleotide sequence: TGTGCCAGCAGTTCTCGGGACAGGAGGAACACTGAAGCTTTCTTT. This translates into CASSSRDRRNTEAFF.

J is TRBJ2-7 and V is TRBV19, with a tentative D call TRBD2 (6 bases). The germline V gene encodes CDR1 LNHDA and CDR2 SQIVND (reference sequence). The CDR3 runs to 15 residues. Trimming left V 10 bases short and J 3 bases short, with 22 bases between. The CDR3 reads CATTPSGWGGYEQYF. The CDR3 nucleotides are TGTGCCACTACCCCAAGCGGGTGGGGTGGCTACGAGCAGTACTTC.

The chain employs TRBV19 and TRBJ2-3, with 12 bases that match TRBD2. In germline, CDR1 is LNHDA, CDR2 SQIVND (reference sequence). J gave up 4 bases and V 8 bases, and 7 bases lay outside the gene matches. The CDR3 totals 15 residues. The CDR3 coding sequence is TGTGCCAGTGGAAGACTAGCGGGAGAACCAGATACGCAGTATTTT. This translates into CASGRLAGEPDTQYF.

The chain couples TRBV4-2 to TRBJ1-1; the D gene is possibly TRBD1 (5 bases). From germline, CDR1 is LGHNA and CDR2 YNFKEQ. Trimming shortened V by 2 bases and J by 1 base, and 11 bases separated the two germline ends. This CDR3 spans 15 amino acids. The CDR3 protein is CASSQSQDRNTEAFF. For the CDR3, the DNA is TGTGCCAGCAGCCAATCCCAAGACAGGAACACTGAAGCTTTCTTT.

CDR3 region: CASSLDVKAIEQYF. DNA for the CDR3: TGCGCCAGCAGCTTGGATGTGAAAGCAATCGAGCAGTACTTC. The chain is built from TRBV5-1 and TRBJ2-7; unclear D gene. CDR3 length equals 14 residues. Germline V gene lookup returns CDR1 SGHRS and CDR2 YFSETQ. Trimming left V 0 bases short and J 6 bases short, with 13 bases between.

CDR3 protein: CASSQERAYSNQPQHF. CDR3 nucleotide sequence: TGCGCCAGCAGCCAAGAGAGAGCATATAGCAATCAGCCCCAGCATTTT. J is TRBJ1-5 and V is TRBV4-3; D is uncertain. Germline loops: CDR1 LGHNA, CDR2 YSLEER. Deletions cut 0 bases from V and 0 bases from J, with 9 bases between. The CDR3 loop spans 16 amino acids.

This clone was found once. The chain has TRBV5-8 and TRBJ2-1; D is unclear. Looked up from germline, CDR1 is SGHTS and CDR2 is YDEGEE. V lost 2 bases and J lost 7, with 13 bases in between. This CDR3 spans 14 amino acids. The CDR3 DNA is TGTGCCAGCAGCTTAGCTGGTCCCCTGAATGAGCAGTTCTTC. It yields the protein CASSLAGPLNEQFF.

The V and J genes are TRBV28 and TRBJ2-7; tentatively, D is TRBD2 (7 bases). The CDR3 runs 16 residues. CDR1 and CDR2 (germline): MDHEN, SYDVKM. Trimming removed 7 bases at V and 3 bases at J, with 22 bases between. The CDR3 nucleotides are TGTGCCAGCACTACCTCCGGCGGGGGACACATCTACGAGCAGTACTTC. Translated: CASTTSGGGHIYEQYF. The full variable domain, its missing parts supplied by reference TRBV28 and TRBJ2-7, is DVKVTQSSRYLVKRTGEKVFLECVQDMDHENMFWYRQDPGLGLRLIYFSYDVKMKEKGDIPEGYSVSREKKERFSLILESASTNQTSMYLCASTTSGGGHIYEQYFGPGTRLTVT.

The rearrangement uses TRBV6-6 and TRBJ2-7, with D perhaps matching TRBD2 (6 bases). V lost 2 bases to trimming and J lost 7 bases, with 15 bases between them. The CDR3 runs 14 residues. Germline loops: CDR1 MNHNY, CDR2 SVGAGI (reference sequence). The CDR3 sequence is CASSYISEGREQYF. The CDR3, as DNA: TGTGCCAGCAGTTACATTTCGGAGGGTAGGGAGCAGTACTTC.

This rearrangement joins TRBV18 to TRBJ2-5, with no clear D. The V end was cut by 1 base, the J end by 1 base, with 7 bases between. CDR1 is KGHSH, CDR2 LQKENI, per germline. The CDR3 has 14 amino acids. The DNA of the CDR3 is TGTGCCAGCTCACCACGAAACAGCCAAGAGACCCAGTACTTC. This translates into CASSPRNSQETQYF. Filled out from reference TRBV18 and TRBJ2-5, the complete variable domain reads NAGVMQNPRHLVRRRGQEARLRCSPMKGHSHVYWYRQLPEEGLKFMVYLQKENIIDESGMPKERFSAEFPKEGPSILRIQQVVRGDSAAYFCASSPRNSQETQYFGPGTRLLVL.

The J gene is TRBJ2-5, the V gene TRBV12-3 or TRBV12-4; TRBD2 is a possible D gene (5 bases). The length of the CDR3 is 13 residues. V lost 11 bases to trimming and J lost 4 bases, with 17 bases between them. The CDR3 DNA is TGTGCCTGCCGGACTGGGCTGGTAGAGACCCAGTACTTC. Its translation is CACRTGLVETQYF.

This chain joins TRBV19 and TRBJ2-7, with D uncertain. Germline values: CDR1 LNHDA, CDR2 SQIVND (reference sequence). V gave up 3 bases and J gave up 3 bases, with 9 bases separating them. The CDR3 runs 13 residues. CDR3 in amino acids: CASSISPYYEQYF. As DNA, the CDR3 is TGTGCCAGTAGTATTAGTCCTTACTACGAGCAGTACTTC.

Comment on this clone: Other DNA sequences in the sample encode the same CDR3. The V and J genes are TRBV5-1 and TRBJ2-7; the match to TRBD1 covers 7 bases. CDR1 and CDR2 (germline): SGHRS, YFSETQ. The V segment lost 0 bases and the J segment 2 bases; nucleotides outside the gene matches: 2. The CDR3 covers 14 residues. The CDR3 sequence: CASSLGQGAYEQYF. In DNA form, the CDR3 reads TGCGCCAGCAGCTTGGGACAGGGAGCCTACGAGCAGTACTTC.

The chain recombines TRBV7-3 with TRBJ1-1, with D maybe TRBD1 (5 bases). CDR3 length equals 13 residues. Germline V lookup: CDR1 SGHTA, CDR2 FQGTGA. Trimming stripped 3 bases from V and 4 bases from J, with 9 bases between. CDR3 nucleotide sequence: TGTGCCAGCAGCTTGTTGGGGGGCACTGAAGCTTTCTTT. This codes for CASSLLGGTEAFF.